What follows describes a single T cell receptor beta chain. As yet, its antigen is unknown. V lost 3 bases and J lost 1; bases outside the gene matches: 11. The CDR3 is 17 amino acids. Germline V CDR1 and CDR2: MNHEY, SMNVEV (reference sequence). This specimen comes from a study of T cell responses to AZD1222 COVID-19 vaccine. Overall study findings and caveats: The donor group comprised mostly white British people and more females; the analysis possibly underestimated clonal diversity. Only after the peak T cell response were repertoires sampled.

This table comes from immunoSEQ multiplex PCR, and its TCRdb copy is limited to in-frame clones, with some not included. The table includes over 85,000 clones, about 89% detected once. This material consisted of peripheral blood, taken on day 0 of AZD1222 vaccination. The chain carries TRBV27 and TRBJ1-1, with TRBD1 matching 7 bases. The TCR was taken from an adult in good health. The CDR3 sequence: CASSLLPRRDRNTEAFF. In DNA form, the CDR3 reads TGTGCCAGCAGTTTGCTTCCACGGCGGGACAGGAACACTGAAGCTTTCTTT.